What follows are 14 T cell receptor beta chains derived from one specimen sequenced in a study of control samples from healthy donors and cancer patients. Some clones are missing from TCRdb's copy, which holds only in-frame ones; the method was immunoSEQ multiplex PCR. The profile shows around 150,000 clones, roughly 90% of them singletons. Material: blood. These receptors originate from a man in his thirties or forties in good health.

The chain carries TRBV13 and TRBJ2-3; 13 nucleotides align to TRBD2. V shed 5 bases, J shed 4 bases, and the junction held 6 bases outside the gene matches. Germline lookup yields CDR1 PRHDT and CDR2 FYEKMQ (reference sequence). There are 16 residues in the CDR3. CDR3: CASSPRTSGSSDTQYF. The CDR3 DNA follows: TGTGCCAGCAGCCCCCGGACTAGCGGGAGTTCAGATACGCAGTATTTT.

The chain recombines TRBV9 with TRBJ1-2; D unresolved. The CDR3 is 14 residues long. Germline values: CDR1 SGDLS, CDR2 YYNGEE. V lost 3 bases, J lost 8 bases, and 17 bases lay in between. CDR3 loop: CASSASGLLGGYTF. CDR3 nucleotide sequence: TGTGCCAGCAGCGCCTCCGGGCTCCTGGGGGGCTACACCTTC.

The chain combines TRBV12-3 or TRBV12-4 with TRBJ1-2; the D is unclear. The CDR3 covers 11 residues. Trimming pared 5 bases from V and 4 bases from J, leaving 5 bases between. CDR3 in amino acids: CASSGVYGYTF. The CDR3 DNA is TGTGCCAGCAGTGGGGTCTATGGCTACACCTTC.

The gene calls are TRBV2 and TRBJ2-2; a weak D match, TRBD1 (5 bases). This CDR3 spans 11 amino acids. V was clipped by 8 bases and J by 5 bases, with 6 bases between them. Germline assignment: CDR1 SNHLY and CDR2 FYNNEI. CDR3 region: CASAGTGELFF. CDR3 coding DNA: TGTGCCAGCGCAGGGACCGGGGAGCTGTTTTTT.

The count of this clone is one. The chain employs TRBV18 and TRBJ1-4; unclear D gene. This CDR3 is built from 14 residues. Per germline, CDR1 KGHSH and CDR2 LQKENI. Between the trimmed V and J ends, which lost 3 bases and 8 bases, there was a span of 13 bases. The CDR3 DNA sequence: TGTGCCAGCTCACCGCCAGGCTTCGGGGAAAAACTGTTTTTT. Protein product: CASSPPGFGEKLFF.

The chain recombines TRBV2 with TRBJ2-7, with 11 bases that match TRBD2. Germline V gene lookup returns CDR1 SNHLY and CDR2 FYNNEI. Trimming at V came to 6 bases and at J to 2 bases, leaving 9 bases not matched to a gene. This CDR3 has 16 amino acids. As DNA, the CDR3 is TGTGCCAGCAGACTAGAGCCGGGACTAGCGGCCTACGAGCAGTACTTC. This translates into CASRLEPGLAAYEQYF.

J is TRBJ2-1 and V is TRBV5-1; D perhaps matches TRBD1 (6 bases). The ends were cut back, 1 base at V and 10 bases at J, with 12 bases in the middle. The CDR3 contains 13 residues. Germline V gene data show CDR1 as SGHRS and CDR2 as YFSETQ. The CDR3: CASSLFAQGEQFF. CDR3 coding DNA: TGCGCCAGCAGCTTGTTTGCCCAGGGGGAGCAGTTCTTC.

The V gene is TRBV6-5, the J gene TRBJ2-5; D gene uncertain. Deletions cut 6 bases from V and 1 base from J, with 9 bases between. The CDR3 is made up of 13 amino acids. Germline-derived CDR1 and CDR2 are MNHEY and SVGAGI. The CDR3 sequence: CASRDSGQETQYF. The DNA of the CDR3 is TGTGCCAGCAGAGACTCAGGCCAAGAGACCCAGTACTTC.

The V call is TRBV7-2, the J call TRBJ2-1, with TRBD2 matching over 7 bases. The germline gives CDR1 SGHTA, CDR2 FQGNSA. This CDR3 is 14 amino acids long. V lost 6 bases to trimming and J lost 7 bases; unmatched junction nucleotides: 9. Here the CDR3 DNA reads TGTGCCAGCAGGCAGCGGGATCTTGGGAATGAGCAGTTCTTC. It codes for CASRQRDLGNEQFF. Full variable domain (remainder filled in from reference TRBV7-2 and TRBJ2-1): GAGVSQSPSNKVTEKGKDVELRCDPISGHTALYWYRQSLGQGLEFLIYFQGNSAPDKSGLPSDRFSAERTGGSVSTLTIQRTQQEDSAVYLCASRQRDLGNEQFFGPGTRLTVL.

V usage is TRBV5-8 and J usage is TRBJ1-5; no clear D. Trimming cost V 3 bases and J 2 bases, with 9 bases left between them. This CDR3 region has 14 residues. Germline V gene data show CDR1 as SGHTS and CDR2 as YDEGEE. The CDR3 sequence is CASSSRSGNQPQHF. CDR3 coding DNA: TGTGCCAGCAGCTCCAGGTCGGGCAATCAGCCCCAGCATTTT. Full variable domain (outside the CDR3, taken from reference TRBV5-8 and TRBJ1-5): EAGVTQSPTHLIKTRGQQATLRCSPISGHTSVYWYQQALGLGLQFLLWYDEGEERNRGNFPPRFSGRQFPNYSSELNVNALELEDSALYLCASSSRSGNQPQHFGDGTRLSIL.

The V gene is TRBV11-3, the J gene TRBJ2-7; no reliable D call. The germline CDR1 and CDR2 sequences are SGHNT and YENEEA. The CDR3 sequence is 14 residues long. V dropped 7 bases and J dropped 0 bases, with 13 bases sitting between them. The CDR3 sequence is CASTPTESSYEQYF. The CDR3 DNA is TGTGCCAGCACCCCCACAGAGAGCTCCTACGAGCAGTACTTC.

The chain joins TRBV4-2 to TRBJ1-1, with 7 bases aligning to TRBD1. V lost 1 base and J lost 5; bases outside the gene matches: 7. CDR3 length: 15 residues. Germline V lookup: CDR1 LGHNA, CDR2 YNFKEQ. CDR3 in amino acids: CASSQATGVRTEAFF. The CDR3 DNA follows: TGTGCCAGCAGCCAAGCCACAGGGGTTCGGACTGAAGCTTTCTTT.

The chain employs TRBV9 and TRBJ2-1; no clear D. There are 11 residues in the CDR3. The germline gives CDR1 SGDLS, CDR2 YYNGEE. Trimming cost V 0 bases and J 8 bases, with 3 bases left between them. CDR3 sequence reads: CASSVVDEQFF. The CDR3 region has the DNA TGTGCCAGCAGCGTAGTCGATGAGCAGTTCTTC.

The chain joins TRBV19 to TRBJ2-1, with D maybe TRBD2 (5 bases). Germline CDR1 is LNHDA and CDR2 is SQIVND (reference sequence). The CDR3 extends over 16 amino acids. V lost 3 bases to trimming and J lost 6 bases, with 18 bases between them. The CDR3 is CASSITRVPWFNEQFF. The CDR3 coding sequence is TGTGCCAGTAGTATCACGCGGGTCCCTTGGTTCAATGAGCAGTTCTTC.